The rows below give T cell receptor beta chains drawn from one sample of a study of cytomegalovirus exposure and HLA in healthy donors. This table comes from immunoSEQ multiplex PCR, and its TCRdb copy is limited to in-frame clones, with some not included. The data contain 70,000 or so clones, around 95% of them singletons. Sequenced material: PBMCs. These receptors all come from a woman aged 18-29 years in good health and CMV-seropositive. CDR3s include the opening cysteine and the closing phenylalanine or tryptophan. D genes are given only for firm matches. Expanded clones are given a class, and other clones once, few, many or no size at all.

>.|TRBJ1-2|TRBV19|.
TGTGCCAGTATTCGCGGGACGGACGGGGACTATGGCTACACCTTC
CASIRGTDGDYGYTF
>.|TRBJ2-3|TRBV27|.
TGTGCCAGCAGTTTACAGGGGGGTTTTACAGATACGCAGTATTTT
CASSLQGGFTDTQYF
>TRBD2|TRBJ2-1|TRBV5-6|.
TGTGCCAGCAGCCCGTCGCGGGGGGGGCCTTTCGGCAATGAGCAGTTCTTC
CASSPSRGGPFGNEQFF
>TRBD1|TRBJ1-2|TRBV5-1|.
TGCGCCAGCAGCTTAACCGGGACAGGGGCTAACTATGGCTACACCTTC
CASSLTGTGANYGYTF
>TRBD1|TRBJ1-2|TRBV7-9|.
TGTGCCAGCAGCTTGGGGGACAGGGTCTTCTATGGCTACACCTTC
CASSLGDRVFYGYTF
>TRBD1|TRBJ2-1|TRBV4-3|.
TGCGCCAGCAGCCAAGTGCCTGGGACAGGGAATTACAATGAGCAGTTCTTC
CASSQVPGTGNYNEQFF
>.|TRBJ2-6|TRBV4-3|.
TGCGCCAGCAGCCAAGATATAGGGGCCCACGTCCTGACTTTC
CASSQDIGAHVLTF
>.|TRBJ1-1|TRBV6-5|.
TGTGCCAGCTCTATCCTACAGGCAGCTGACACTGAAGCTTTCTTT
CASSILQAADTEAFF
>TRBD2|TRBJ2-2|TRBV7-9|.
TGTGCCAGCAGCACGACTAGCGGGGGTAACACCGGGGAGCTGTTTTTT
CASSTTSGGNTGELFF
>.|TRBJ2-7|TRBV30|.
TGTGCCTGGAGTCCACAGAGAAACTACGAGCAGTACTTC
CAWSPQRNYEQYF
>TRBD2|TRBJ2-5|TRBV4-2|once
TGTGCCAGCAGCCAAGATTGGCGGGCGGGGGGGCTCGTGGAGACCCAGTACTTC
CASSQDWRAGGLVETQYF
>.|TRBJ2-1|TRBV19|.
TGTGCCAGTAGTATTGGAGAGCGGAGCTCCTACAATGAGCAGTTCTTC
CASSIGERSSYNEQFF
>TRBD1|TRBJ1-2|TRBV2|.
TGTGCCAGCAGCCTACAGGGGGCAGGGGGCTACACCTTC
CASSLQGAGGYTF
>TRBD2|TRBJ2-7|TRBV5-6|.
TGTGCCAGCAGCCCTGCGGGACTACCTACAAAGGAGCAGTACTTC
CASSPAGLPTKEQYF
>.|TRBJ2-7|TRBV7-6|once
TGTGCCAGCAGCTCCCGCGGACAGAGCTACGAGCAGTACTTC
CASSSRGQSYEQYF
>.|TRBJ1-2|TRBV5-5|.
TGTGCCAGCAGCCGAGGGAGCCCCGGATATTATGGCTACACCTTC
CASSRGSPGYYGYTF
>TRBD2|TRBJ2-7|TRBV19|once
TGTGCCAGTAGTACGGGACTAGGGGCCTACGAGCAGTACTTC
CASSTGLGAYEQYF
>.|TRBJ2-2|TRBV5-6|.
TGTGCCAGCAGCTTGACCACTCACCACGGGGAGCTGTTTTTT
CASSLTTHHGELFF
>.|TRBJ2-7|TRBV5-1|.
TGCGCCAGCAGCGTACTTGACAGAACCTACGAGCAGTACTTC
CASSVLDRTYEQYF
>.|TRBJ1-3|TRBV30|.
TGTGCCTGGAGTGTAGAGGGATTAGTTAGAAACACCATATATTTT
CAWSVEGLVRNTIYF